The table lists the clone carrying this T cell receptor beta chain with many counts. The CDR3 sequence is 12 residues long. V shed 1 base, J shed 12 bases, and the junction held 7 bases outside the gene matches. Germline values: CDR1 DFQATT, CDR2 SNEGSKA (reference sequence). This specimen belongs to a study of spatial heterogeneity in lung cancer. The time point was: blood at routine non-recurrence follow-up after resection. TCRdb fed the 5' RACE reads into MiXCR, producing one record per CDR3 protein. The sample has roughly 120,000 distinct CDR3 sequences, under 14% seen once. Specimen: PBMCs, collected at follow-up. This chain uses TRBV20-1 with TRBJ1-1; 8 positions match TRBD1. The source is a female donor with early-stage non-small cell lung cancer. CDR3 nucleotide sequence: TGCAGTGCTAGAGTTGGGGACAGGCGTACTTTCTTT. The encoded protein is CSARVGDRRTFF.